Presented here are 15 T cell receptor beta chains from one specimen sequenced in a study of cytomegalovirus exposure and HLA in healthy donors. PCR involved 60 Vbeta and 13 Jbeta primers. Sequenced by immunoSEQ multiplex PCR; TCRdb stores in-frame clones only, minus some. The table has around 180,000 clones, roughly 80% seen once. Sample: PBMCs. The receptors stem from a man younger than 35 in good health and CMV-seronegative.

This clone appeared once. This chain connects TRBV2 to TRBJ2-2; 7 positions agree with TRBD1. The CDR3 has 14 amino acids. CDR1 and CDR2 from the germline V gene are SNHLY and FYNNEI. V lost 6 bases and J lost 0; bases outside the gene matches: 1. This CDR3 reads CASRGTANTGELFF. In DNA, the CDR3 is TGTGCCAGCAGAGGGACAGCGAACACCGGGGAGCTGTTTTTT. The full variable domain, with the rest looked up from reference TRBV2 and TRBJ2-2, is EPEVTQTPSHQVTQMGQEVILRCVPISNHLYFYWYRQILGQKVEFLVSFYNNEISEKSEIFDDQFSVERPDGSNFTLKIRSTKLEDSAMYFCASRGTANTGELFFGEGSRLTVL.

J is TRBJ1-3 and V is TRBV6-5; possibly TRBD1 for D (5 bases). Germline CDR1 is MNHEY and CDR2 is SVGAGI. The V end lost 2 bases, the J end lost 3 bases, and 8 bases lay between the germline ends. This CDR3 comprises 14 residues. The chain's CDR3 is CASSYAGVGNTIYF. CDR3 DNA: TGTGCCAGCAGTTACGCGGGGGTTGGAAACACCATATATTTT.

This clone appeared once. The V gene is TRBV9, the J gene TRBJ1-1, with 7 nucleotides matching TRBD1. J gave up 0 bases and V 4 bases, and 9 bases lay outside the gene matches. This CDR3 is built from 16 residues. Germline values: CDR1 SGDLS, CDR2 YYNGEE. The CDR3 region is CASSPGGAAMNTEAFF. In DNA, the CDR3 is TGTGCCAGCAGCCCAGGGGGAGCGGCCATGAACACTGAAGCTTTCTTT.

The DNA for the CDR3 is TGTGCCAGTGTAGCCCGGACTAGCGTAGGGGAGCTGTTTTTT. Translating it yields CASVARTSVGELFF. The rearrangement joins TRBV19 to TRBJ2-2, with 9 bases matching TRBD2. Trimming cost V 8 bases and J 8 bases; bases outside gene matches: 9. The CDR3 is 14 amino acids. Germline V CDR1 and CDR2: LNHDA, SQIVND (reference sequence).

This rearrangement joins TRBV7-2 to TRBJ2-7; 8 positions agree with TRBD1. This CDR3 has 14 residues. Trimming cost V 5 bases and J 4 bases; bases outside gene matches: 7. Germline V CDR1 and CDR2: SGHTA, FQGNSA. For the CDR3, the DNA is TGTGCCAGCAGCACCCAACAGGGGGAATACGAGCAGTACTTC. Its translation: CASSTQQGEYEQYF.

This clone was found a few times. The chain uses TRBV5-1 and TRBJ2-7; 9 positions agree with TRBD2. The CDR3 spans 15 residues. In germline, CDR1 is SGHRS, CDR2 YFSETQ. With 2 bases clipped from V and 3 bases from J, the junction kept 6 bases outside the gene matches. CDR3 sequence reads: CASSLHSGRLYEQYF. CDR3 sequence (DNA): TGCGCCAGCAGCTTACATAGCGGGAGACTCTACGAGCAGTACTTC.

The rearrangement joins TRBV18 to TRBJ2-2, with a possible D match to TRBD2 (6 bases). The germline gives CDR1 KGHSH, CDR2 LQKENI. V gave up 8 bases and J gave up 1 base, with 17 bases separating them. The CDR3 contains 16 residues. CDR3 amino acids: CASQPEGSGNTGELFF. The DNA of the CDR3 is TGTGCCAGCCAGCCGGAAGGTAGCGGGAACACCGGGGAGCTGTTTTTT.

The V and J genes are TRBV11-2 and TRBJ2-5, with D possibly matching TRBD2 (5 bases). The CDR3 runs to 16 residues. Looked up from germline, CDR1 is SGHAT and CDR2 is FQNNGV. Trimming removed 7 bases at V and 4 bases at J, with 22 bases between. The CDR3 DNA sequence: TGTGCCAGCACCACTAGATCTAGGGCACTAACAGAGACCCAGTACTTC. Protein product: CASTTRSRALTETQYF.

Notes on this clone: The sample holds other DNA sequences that translate to the same CDR3. The rearrangement joins TRBV19 to TRBJ2-7, with TRBD1 matching 8 bases. CDR1 and CDR2 (germline): LNHDA, SQIVND (reference sequence). Losses at the gene ends were 0 bases for V and 4 bases for J; bases not matched to a gene: 2. The CDR3 length is 14 residues. The CDR3, as DNA: TGTGCCAGTAGTATAGACAGGGGGCGTTACGAGCAGTACTTC. This sequence encodes CASSIDRGRYEQYF.

Of note for this clone: The same CDR3 arises from other DNA sequences in this sample as well. The chain carries TRBV2 and TRBJ2-1, with 7 bases aligning to TRBD2. The CDR3 is 15 amino acids. Germline CDR1 and CDR2: SNHLY and FYNNEI. Trimming at V came to 6 bases and at J to 3 bases, leaving 8 bases not matched to a gene. CDR3 coding DNA: TGTGCCAGCAGCGAGGGAGCGGGGTTCTACAATGAGCAGTTCTTC. This gives the protein CASSEGAGFYNEQFF. Full variable domain (outside the CDR3, taken from reference TRBV2 and TRBJ2-1): EPEVTQTPSHQVTQMGQEVILRCVPISNHLYFYWYRQILGQKVEFLVSFYNNEISEKSEIFDDQFSVERPDGSNFTLKIRSTKLEDSAMYFCASSEGAGFYNEQFFGPGTRLTVL.

The chain links TRBV11-2 to TRBJ1-1; no firm D call. The CDR3 loop spans 16 amino acids. The V gene lost 4 bases and the J gene lost 0 bases, with 15 bases spanning the gap. Germline V gives CDR1 SGHAT, CDR2 FQNNGV. CDR3 in DNA: TGTGCCAGCAGCTCCGTGCTAGGGAGTATGAACACTGAAGCTTTCTTT. Its protein is CASSSVLGSMNTEAFF.

V is TRBV13 and J is TRBJ2-3; TRBD2 aligns across 13 bases. This CDR3 contains 18 residues. The J segment lost 2 bases and the V segment lost 1 base, leaving 6 bases of the junction unmatched. CDR1 and CDR2 from the germline V gene are PRHDT and FYEKMQ (reference sequence). The CDR3 reads CASSLAGLAGPTTDTQYF. The CDR3 coding sequence is TGTGCCAGCAGCTTAGCGGGACTAGCGGGGCCAACCACAGATACGCAGTATTTT.

In its sample, this clone was seen once. The gene calls are TRBV10-2 and TRBJ1-2; possible D gene TRBD1, 6 bases. V lost 6 bases and J 2 bases, leaving 10 bases between the germline ends. CDR3 length: 13 amino acids. CDR1 is WSHSY and CDR2 is SAAADI in the germline V gene. The CDR3 DNA follows: TGCGCCAGCAGAAAGACAGGCAACTATGGCTACACCTTC. Protein sequence: CASRKTGNYGYTF.

V is TRBV27 and J is TRBJ1-1; 8 bases fit TRBD1. Germline V gene sequence: CDR1 MNHEY, CDR2 SMNVEV (reference sequence). Germline trimming cut 3 bases from V and 5 bases from J; bases unmatched to any gene: 14. The CDR3 is made up of 17 amino acids. CDR3 sequence (DNA): TGTGCCAGCAGTTTCAGGAGGGCAGGGGGCTGGAGGACTGAAGCTTTCTTT. Residues: CASSFRRAGGWRTEAFF.

A single count supports this clone. The chain combines TRBV7-9 with TRBJ2-7, with D tentatively TRBD2 (5 bases). Germline V lookup: CDR1 SEHNR, CDR2 FQNEAQ (reference sequence). Trimming stripped 5 bases from V and 4 bases from J, with 9 bases between. CDR3 length: 12 amino acids. CDR3 sequence: CASSTGSYEQYF. In DNA form, the CDR3 reads TGTGCCAGCAGCACGGGGAGTTACGAGCAGTACTTC.